This TCR beta chain was captured by sequencing in a study of blood T cells in healthy people across ages. Study-level information: With template switching, about one barcoded beta molecule was captured per two T cells.

Trimming took 9 bases from V and 6 from J; bases not matched to a gene: 8. The CDR3 runs 13 residues. The germline V gene has CDR1 SNHLY and CDR2 FYNNEI. Peripheral blood from each donor was collected in a volume of 9.5 to 10 milliliters. With a J-beta primer mix and a sample-barcoded 5' primer, a second PCR ran roughly 6 to 12 cycles. TCRdb re-analysed the 5' RACE reads in MiXCR, keeping a single row per CDR3 protein. The table records around 1.7 million distinct CDR3 sequences, under 30% of them present only once. Many counts were recorded for this clonotype. Its cognate antigen is unknown. Study results and limitations: Diversity estimated from one million T cells was considered an underestimate. The percentage of naive T cells correlated strongly with TCR beta diversity.

What was sequenced was blood. The sequence was obtained from a woman aged 30 to 39 in good health. The rearrangement links TRBV2 to TRBJ2-5; TRBD2 matches at 9 bases. CDR3 residues: CARGRTSGQTQYF. CDR3 DNA: TGTGCCAGGGGCAGAACTAGCGGGCAGACCCAGTACTTC.